The subject of this entry is one TCR beta chain. The antigen is unknown. TCRdb re-derived calls from the 5' RACE reads in MiXCR, one entry per CDR3 protein. The sample records about 290,000 distinct CDR3 sequences, approximately 15% being singletons. This entry comes from a study of T-cell memory formation after mild COVID-19. Study-level points and caveats: Researchers report contracting CD4+ clones mostly in CM and EM, with CD8+ clones in EMRA.

The clonotype was recovered from a man aged 18-30 years who had mild COVID-19 (a few samples of this study predate the infection). Cell type and time point are not known. The sequencing input was PBMCs or a T cell subset sorted from them (not recorded which).

The CDR3 DNA reads TGTGCCAGCAGCTTTAGCGGGGGCTACGAGCAGTACTTC. As protein: CASSFSGGYEQYF. V is TRBV7-2 and J is TRBJ2-7, with 9 nucleotides matching TRBD2. Germline values: CDR1 SGHTA, CDR2 FQGNSA. The CDR3 totals 13 residues. Germline trimming cut 3 bases from V and 3 bases from J; bases unmatched to any gene: 0.